Below, 20 T cell receptor beta chains from the same sample are listed, as sequenced in a study of T cells in Graves' hyperthyroidism and ophthalmopathy. Amplified regions were TCR beta CDR3 sequences from RNA transcripts. In the first-round RT-PCR of the TCR CDR3, the HTBI primer set was used. One entry per CDR3 protein, called by TCRdb with MiXCR from the multiplex PCR reads. The sample has more than 650,000 distinct CDR3 sequences; approximately 14% are singletons. What was sequenced was blood. These receptor sequences come from a woman aged 18 to 35 with Graves' hyperthyroidism.

This clonotype was picked up many times. The chain joins TRBV11-2 to TRBJ2-7, with D possibly matching TRBD1 (5 bases). This CDR3 has 15 residues. Germline CDR1 reads SGHAT; CDR2 reads FQNNGV. Trimming stripped 2 bases from V and 4 bases from J, with 15 bases between. The CDR3 nucleotides are TGTGCCAGCAGCTTAATCGAGACAGCCGTTTACGAGCAGTACTTC. Amino acids: CASSLIETAVYEQYF. The full variable domain, with the rest looked up from reference TRBV11-2 and TRBJ2-7, is EAGVAQSPRYKIIEKRQSVAFWCNPISGHATLYWYQQILGQGPKLLIQFQNNGVVDDSQLPKDRFSAERLKGVDSTLKIQPAKLEDSAVYLCASSLIETAVYEQYFGPGTRLTVT.

There are many counts of this clonotype. The chain employs TRBV13 and TRBJ2-7, with TRBD2 identical over 7 bases. V lost 4 bases to trimming and J lost 1 base; unmatched junction nucleotides: 4. CDR1 and CDR2 from the germline V gene are PRHDT and FYEKMQ (reference sequence). The CDR3 contains 14 residues. This chain's CDR3 is CASSSGDYSYEQYF. For the CDR3, the DNA is TGTGCCAGCAGCTCCGGGGACTATTCCTACGAGCAGTACTTC.

In nucleotides, the CDR3 is TGTGCCAGCACCCACGGGGAGGGACAGAACACTGAAGCTTTCTTT. The encoded protein is CASTHGEGQNTEAFF. V gene TRBV6-1 combines with J gene TRBJ1-1; weak D call: TRBD1 (6 bases). The CDR3 is 15 amino acids. V gave up 7 bases and J gave up 1 base, with 16 bases separating them. Germline V CDR1 and CDR2: MNHNS, SASEGT.

This CDR3 reads CAISDRTGELFF. Written as DNA, the CDR3 is TGTGCCATCAGTGACCGGACCGGGGAGCTGTTTTTT. The rearrangement links TRBV10-3 to TRBJ2-2; the D is unclear. Germline V lookup: CDR1 ENHRY, CDR2 SYGVKD. The CDR3 runs to 12 residues. Trimming shortened V by 3 bases and J by 5 bases, and 4 bases separated the two germline ends.

V usage is TRBV27 and J usage is TRBJ1-6, with D unclear. The V end lost 5 bases, the J end lost 0 bases, and 11 bases lay between the germline ends. The length of the CDR3 is 16 residues. CDR1 is MNHEY, CDR2 SMNVEV, per germline (reference sequence). CDR3 protein: CASSISPSSYNSPLHF. CDR3 bases: TGTGCCAGCAGTATAAGCCCAAGCTCCTATAATTCACCCCTCCACTTT.

This chain uses TRBV29-1 with TRBJ1-2; no clear D gene. There are 14 residues in the CDR3. V gave up 2 bases and J gave up 4 bases, with 14 bases separating them. Germline lookup yields CDR1 SQVTM and CDR2 ANQGSEA. CDR3 bases: TGCAGCGTTGAAACCTCCGGGATCCCCTATGGCTACACCTTC. Its translation: CSVETSGIPYGYTF.

The chain recombines TRBV11-2 with TRBJ2-5; 10 bases agree with TRBD2. Germline V lookup: CDR1 SGHAT, CDR2 FQNNGV. The CDR3 is 16 amino acids. The ends lost 4 bases at V and 3 bases at J; junction bases unmatched: 8. The CDR3 nucleotides are TGTGCCAGCAGCTCCCCCCTAGCGGGAGCGGAAGAGACCCAGTACTTC. This encodes CASSSPLAGAEETQYF.

This sequence joins TRBV20-1 and TRBJ1-3, with D possibly TRBD1 on 5 matching bases. In germline, CDR1 is DFQATT, CDR2 SNEGSKA (reference sequence). The V end was cut by 3 bases, the J end by 2 bases, with 11 bases between. There are 14 residues in the CDR3. CDR3 in amino acids: CSARGQRPGNTIYF. The DNA of the CDR3 is TGCAGTGCTAGGGGGCAGCGGCCTGGAAACACCATATATTTT.

This clonotype appeared a few times. This chain uses TRBV20-1 with TRBJ2-7; 7 bases fit TRBD2. The V and J ends lost 4 bases and 2 bases, in that order; junction bases with no gene match: 5. The CDR3 is 13 amino acids. Germline V CDR1 and CDR2: DFQATT, SNEGSKA (reference sequence). The CDR3 DNA is TGCAGTGCTACCTCCCGGGGGGCCTACGAGCAGTACTTC. It specifies CSATSRGAYEQYF.

The chain has TRBV6-4 and TRBJ2-6; no firm D call. The CDR3 contains 15 residues. The germline V gene encodes CDR1 MRHNA and CDR2 SNTAGT. Trimming removed 4 bases from V and 1 base from J, with 8 bases in between. CDR3 amino acids: CASSAEASGANVLTF. The CDR3 coding sequence is TGTGCCAGCAGTGCTGAAGCATCTGGGGCCAACGTCCTGACTTTC.

This chain joins TRBV6-5 and TRBJ1-1; no clear D gene. CDR1 is MNHEY, CDR2 SVGAGI, per germline. The CDR3 loop spans 14 amino acids. V lost 1 base to trimming and J lost 1 base, with 7 bases between them. CDR3 residues: CASSYWEGNTEAFF. CDR3 DNA sequence: TGTGCCAGCAGTTACTGGGAGGGGAACACTGAAGCTTTCTTT.

There are many counts of this clonotype. The V and J genes are TRBV20-1 and TRBJ1-2; 8 bases fit TRBD1. The germline V gene has CDR1 DFQATT and CDR2 SNEGSKA (reference sequence). The ends lost 1 base at V and 4 bases at J; junction bases unmatched: 11. This CDR3 has 16 amino acids. The CDR3 DNA reads TGCAGTGCTAGAGTTCCCACTAGACAGGGGATCTATGGCTACACCTTC. This codes for CSARVPTRQGIYGYTF.

The chain uses TRBV5-1 and TRBJ2-2; D ambiguous. The germline V gene encodes CDR1 SGHRS and CDR2 YFSETQ. This CDR3 has 15 residues. Trimming stripped 1 base from V and 5 bases from J, with 12 bases between. CDR3 in amino acids: CASSLQTADTGELFF. The DNA for the CDR3 is TGCGCCAGCAGCTTGCAAACGGCAGATACCGGGGAGCTGTTTTTT.

This clonotype was found a few times. The rearrangement links TRBV6-2 or TRBV6-3 to TRBJ2-3; no firm D call. V gave up 2 bases and J gave up 4 bases, with 10 bases separating them. The germline V gene encodes CDR1 MNHEY and CDR2 SVGEGT. The CDR3 is 14 amino acids. CDR3 in amino acids: CASSYRPGPDTQYF. CDR3 DNA sequence: TGTGCCAGCAGTTACCGTCCCGGACCAGATACGCAGTATTTT.

This clonotype was picked up many times. The chain joins TRBV20-1 to TRBJ2-1; unclear D gene. This CDR3 is 15 amino acids long. Germline V gene data show CDR1 as DFQATT and CDR2 as SNEGSKA (reference sequence). Deletions cut 3 bases from V and 2 bases from J, with 14 bases between. CDR3 region: CSARSTPQAYNEQFF. DNA for the CDR3: TGCAGTGCTAGGTCAACTCCGCAGGCCTACAATGAGCAGTTCTTC.

This clonotype has a count of ten or more. V and J are TRBV7-9 and TRBJ2-3; D is unclear. V lost 2 bases and J 0 bases, leaving 12 bases between the germline ends. The CDR3 covers 16 residues. Germline-derived CDR1 and CDR2 are SEHNR and FQNEAQ (reference sequence). CDR3 coding DNA: TGTGCCAGCAGCTTAATACTTTCCTCTAGCACAGATACGCAGTATTTT. It translates to CASSLILSSSTDTQYF.

CDR3: CASSYGGRSLETQYF. CDR3 sequence (DNA): TGTGCCAGCAGTTACGGGGGGCGGTCCCTGGAGACCCAGTACTTC. The genes are TRBV6-5 and TRBJ2-5; D may correspond to TRBD1 or TRBD2 (6 bases each). CDR1 is MNHEY and CDR2 is SVGAGI in the germline V gene. With 2 bases removed from V and 5 bases from J, the gap between germline ends came to 15 bases. The CDR3 totals 15 residues.

The gene calls are TRBV2 and TRBJ2-7; 10 bases map to TRBD1. Germline V CDR1 and CDR2: SNHLY, FYNNEI. V dropped 3 bases and J dropped 2; count of bases not matched to a gene: 16. The CDR3 runs to 19 residues. CDR3 amino acids: CASSDGTEVRDRGPYEQYF. DNA of the CDR3: TGTGCCAGCAGTGACGGAACCGAGGTCAGGGACAGGGGACCCTACGAGCAGTACTTC.

The sample holds many counts of this clonotype. The chain employs TRBV13 and TRBJ2-3; 11 positions agree with TRBD2. This CDR3 is built from 16 residues. Germline CDR1 and CDR2: PRHDT and FYEKMQ (reference sequence). The V and J ends lost 5 bases and 2 bases, in that order; junction bases with no gene match: 6. CDR3 bases: TGTGCCAGCAGCCATCTAGCGGGAGGACCCACAGATACGCAGTATTTT. Residues: CASSHLAGGPTDTQYF.

This clonotype was seen a handful of times. This chain links TRBV24-1 with TRBJ2-2; TRBD2 aligns across 13 bases. J lost 4 bases, V lost 0 bases, and 10 bases had no gene match. CDR3 size: 20 residues. Germline CDR1 and CDR2: KGHDR and SFDVKD. The chain's CDR3 is CATSDLQLAGGPSSTGELFF. The CDR3 bases are TGTGCCACCAGTGATTTGCAACTAGCGGGAGGGCCGTCGAGCACCGGGGAGCTGTTTTTT.